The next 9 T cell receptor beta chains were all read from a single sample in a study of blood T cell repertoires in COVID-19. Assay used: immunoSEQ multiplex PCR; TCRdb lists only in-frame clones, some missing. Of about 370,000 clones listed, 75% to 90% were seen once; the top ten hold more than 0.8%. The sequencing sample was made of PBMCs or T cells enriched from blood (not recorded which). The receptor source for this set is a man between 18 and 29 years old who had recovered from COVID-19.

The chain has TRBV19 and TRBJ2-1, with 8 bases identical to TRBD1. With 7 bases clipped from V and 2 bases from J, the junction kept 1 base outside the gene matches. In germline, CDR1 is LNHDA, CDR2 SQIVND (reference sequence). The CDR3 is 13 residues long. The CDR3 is CASKDRAYNEQFF. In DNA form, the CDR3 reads TGTGCCAGTAAGGACAGGGCCTACAATGAGCAGTTCTTC.

The CDR3 DNA is TGCGCCAGCAGCCATCCGGGGGGGGACACCGGGGAGCTGTTTTTT. Translated: CASSHPGGDTGELFF. The chain uses TRBV4-1 and TRBJ2-2, with 8 bases matching TRBD2. The CDR3 loop spans 15 amino acids. The V gene's germline CDR1 is MGHRA and CDR2 YSYEKL. V dropped 3 bases and J dropped 3; count of bases not matched to a gene: 3.

CDR3 nucleotides: TGCGCCAGCAGGGGGACTAGCGGGAGCAATGAGCAGTTCTTC. It yields the protein CASRGTSGSNEQFF. The chain recombines TRBV5-1 with TRBJ2-1; TRBD2 matches 14 bases. Per germline, CDR1 SGHRS and CDR2 YFSETQ. The V segment lost 5 bases and the J segment 6 bases; nucleotides outside the gene matches: 1. The CDR3 runs 14 residues.

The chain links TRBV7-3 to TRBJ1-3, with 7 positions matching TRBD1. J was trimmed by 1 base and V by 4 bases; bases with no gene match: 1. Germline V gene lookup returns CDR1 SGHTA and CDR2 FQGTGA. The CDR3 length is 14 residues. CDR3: CASSSGGSGNTIYF. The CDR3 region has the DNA TGTGCCAGCAGCTCAGGGGGGTCTGGAAACACCATATATTTT.

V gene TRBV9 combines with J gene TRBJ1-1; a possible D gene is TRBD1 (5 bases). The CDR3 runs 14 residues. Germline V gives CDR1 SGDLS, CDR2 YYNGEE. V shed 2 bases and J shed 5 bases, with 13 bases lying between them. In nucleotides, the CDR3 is TGTGCCAGCAGCGTCCTTCCGGGGGAGACTGAAGCTTTCTTT. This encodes CASSVLPGETEAFF.

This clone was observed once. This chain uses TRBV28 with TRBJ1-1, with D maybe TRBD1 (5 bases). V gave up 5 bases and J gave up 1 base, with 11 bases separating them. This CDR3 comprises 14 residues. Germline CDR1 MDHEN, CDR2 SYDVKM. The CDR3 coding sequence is TGTGCCAGCAGTCCCGGGGGGACGAACACTGAAGCTTTCTTT. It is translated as CASSPGGTNTEAFF.

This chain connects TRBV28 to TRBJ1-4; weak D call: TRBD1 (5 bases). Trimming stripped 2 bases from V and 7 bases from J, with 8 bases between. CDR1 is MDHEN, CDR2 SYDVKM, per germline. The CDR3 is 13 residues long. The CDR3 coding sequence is TGTGCCAGCAGTTTAATCGGGGGTGAAAAACTGTTTTTT. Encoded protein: CASSLIGGEKLFF.

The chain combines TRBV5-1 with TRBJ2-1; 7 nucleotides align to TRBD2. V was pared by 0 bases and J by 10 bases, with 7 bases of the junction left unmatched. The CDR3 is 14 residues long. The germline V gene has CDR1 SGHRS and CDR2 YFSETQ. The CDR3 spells CASSLDSGFGEQFF. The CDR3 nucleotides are TGCGCCAGCAGCTTGGATAGCGGGTTCGGAGAGCAGTTCTTC.

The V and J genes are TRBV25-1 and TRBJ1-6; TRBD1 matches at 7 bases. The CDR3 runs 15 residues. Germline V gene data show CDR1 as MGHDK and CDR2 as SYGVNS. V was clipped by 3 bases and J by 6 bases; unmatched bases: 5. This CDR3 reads CASSDPRQGNSPLHF. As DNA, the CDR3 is TGTGCCAGCAGTGACCCCAGACAGGGTAATTCACCCCTCCACTTT.